This T cell receptor (beta chain) was retrieved from a study of T cells in Graves' hyperthyroidism and ophthalmopathy (dated by TCRdb to between 2018 and 2021). In the study overall: Peripheral blood samples were taken at initial diagnosis, before any treatment was given. Whether ophthalmopathy could be predicted prospectively was tested in an independent validation cohort made up of approximately 19 hyperthyroidism patients plus 17 patients who later progressed to ophthalmopathy. TCR Vbeta CDR3 sequencing of 120 to 150 peripheral blood samples (43 ophthalmopathy, about 80 hyperthyroidism and some 17 progressor patients) is reported in the paper. After blood sampling, hyperthyroidism patients were treated with methimazole at a starting dose of 30 mg daily, and ophthalmopathy patients were treated with high-dose intravenous methylprednisolone. A discovery cohort of roughly 96 patients, 43 with Graves' ophthalmopathy and 55 to 60 with stable Graves' hyperthyroidism, was used to find distinguishing TCR V-J signatures. Thyroid tissue and blood T-cell repertoires from about six Graves' hyperthyroidism patients were also compared in the study. The 90 or so discovery patients were randomly split 7:3 into training and test sets.

Ophthalmopathy patients had moderately to severely active disease, Clinical Activity Score of at least 3, NOSPECS grade of at least 4, and duration under 3 months. The study excluded patients with uncontrolled infections, other autoimmune diseases, pregnancy or lactation. Diagnoses were based on clinical symptoms, serum thyroxine and TRAb, thyroid ultrasound and orbital computed tomography. PBMCs were isolated from 7.5 to 10 ml of fresh peripheral blood by Ficoll-Paque density gradient centrifugation. Total RNA was extracted with Trizol reagent, and quality was checked on an Agilent 2100 Bioanalyzer. A note on this clonotype: Its antigen is still unknown. No quality values exist for individual bases; no much larger clone is one base distant.

General study outcomes and caveats: During validation, the model predicted progression to ophthalmopathy a median of around 6 months ahead of onset, with more than 55% sensitivity and about 75% specificity. A 13 V-J signature model separated ophthalmopathy from stable hyperthyroidism, with around 90% sensitivity and just under 84% specificity in cross-validation and 80%/75% in testing. Most expanded thyroid clonotypes (frequency above 0.001) were also found in blood, which suggests that blood repertoires may mirror thyroid immune responses. No statistical method was used to fix the sample size in advance, and group allocation was not hidden from the investigators.

Amplification of TCR beta CDR3 regions was carried out from RNA transcripts. For the first round of RT-PCR on the TCR CDR3, the HTBI primer set was used together with the Qiagen OneStep RT-PCR kit. Libraries were constructed in a second round of multiplex PCR, after which size selection and purification were carried out. Sequencing of the libraries was done on an Illumina HiSeq2000 using paired-end 100 bp reads. The source study handled its data this way. SOAPnuke was used to process the raw data, with reads discarded if the reads contained adapters or uncalled bases, had a mean Phred below 15, or lacked an exact constant-primer or identifier match. COPE v1.2.5 was used to merge high-quality paired reads, and clonotypes were defined as unique nucleotide sequences. MiTCR v1.1 was used to align clonotypes to the IMGT TRBV, TRBD and TRBJ reference segments. The analysis included only V-J combinations with a frequency above 0.0001, which together covered around 99% of the repertoires. A TCS score was defined as the ratio between F50 (clonal expansion) and ExV (chaos), using BLOSUM62-based TCRdist between CDR3 peptides within each V-J. Welch's t-statistics and random forest reduced approximately 520 V-J features to 10 to 15, which were used in a naive Bayes classifier (R e1071). TCRdb trimmed public reads at Q25 via fastp, called clones via MiXCR and kept in-frame beta chains. CDR3 protein sequences are deduplicated, and each keeps its most common genes and DNA. The V and J calls follow TCRdb's processing rather than the paper's. This sample lists approximately 690,000 distinct CDR3 sequences; about 14% were detected once. Of the sample, around 12% is held by the ten largest clones.

The junction shows trimming of 2 bases on V and 2 bases on J, and the gene matches do not reach 6 bases of it. Sequences SGDLS (CDR1) and YYNGEE (CDR2) are obtained from the germline V gene. The CDR3 numbers 15 residues from cysteine through phenylalanine. Only the CDR3 region is kept as DNA, spanning 45 bases read in frame from base 1. Sample: blood. The TCR comes from a woman in her 50s with Graves' ophthalmopathy. The chain was built from TRBV9 and TRBJ2-7, with 8 bases aligning to TRBD2. Read as DNA, the sequence is TGTGCCAGCAGCGTCCTAGCGGGCAGCGCCTACGAGCAGTACTTC. The resulting protein is CASSVLAGSAYEQYF.